This T cell receptor (beta chain) was documented in a study of cytomegalovirus exposure and HLA in healthy donors. General study results and limits: Immune exposure information available was restricted to CMV serostatus. In a later analysis, V- and J-gene trimming of beta chains associated with a DCLRE1C missense variant, replicated independently. There were reportedly fewer N-insertions in an Asian-associated ancestry cluster than the approximately 640-donor mean, in a later analysis.

Germline assignment: CDR1 LNHDA and CDR2 SQIVND (reference sequence). This CDR3 contains 16 residues. V lost 8 bases to trimming and J lost 3 bases; unmatched junction nucleotides: 10. Concerning this clone itself: Its antigen remains unknown.

60 Vbeta and 13 Jbeta primers were used in PCR. Data came from immunoSEQ multiplex PCR; TCRdb stores just in-frame clones and leaves some out. The sample shows 120,000 or so clones, around 80% of them seen only once. The J gene is TRBJ1-4, the V gene TRBV19; TRBD1 agrees at 9 bases. Sequencing used PBMCs. This TCR was recovered from a female donor in good health and CMV-seronegative. In DNA, the CDR3 is TGTGCCAGTGGACCCGGGACAGGGACCGCTAATGAAAAACTGTTTTTT. This sequence encodes CASGPGTGTANEKLFF. The whole variable domain, remainder taken from reference TRBV19 and TRBJ1-4, is DGGITQSPKYLFRKEGQNVTLSCEQNLNHDAMYWYRQDPGQGLRLIYYSQIVNDFQKGDIAEGYSVSREKKESFPLTVTSAQKNPTAFYLCASGPGTGTANEKLFFGSGTQLSVL.